This is a list of T cell receptor beta chains from one sample in a study of long-term antiretroviral therapy in people with HIV. Here immunoSEQ multiplex PCR was the method, and the copy in TCRdb shows in-frame clones only, minus some. The sample consists of 20,000 to 30,000 clones, 70% to 85% of them appearing once. The specimen was unsorted PBMCs, collected 0.7 years before starting antiretroviral therapy. Receptor source: a man between 25 and 39 years old with HIV. Each CDR3 is given with its conserved first and last residue. The D gene is left open where the match is weak. Rows give clone size only sometimes, using once, few, many, or a class for an expanded clone.

j_gene: TRBJ1-2; d_gene: TRBD1; v_gene: TRBV11-2; abundance: -; CDR3aa: CASSRPRRGDGYTF; CDR3nt: TGTGCCAGCAGCCGCCCCCGCAGGGGGGATGGCTACACCTTC
j_gene: TRBJ2-2; d_gene: -; v_gene: TRBV30; abundance: once; CDR3aa: CAWNSNTGELFF; CDR3nt: TGTGCCTGGAACAGCAACACCGGGGAGCTGTTTTTT
j_gene: TRBJ2-6; d_gene: -; v_gene: TRBV6-4; abundance: -; CDR3aa: CASSARVSLGSGANVLTF; CDR3nt: TGTGCCAGCAGTGCGCGGGTCTCTTTGGGCTCTGGGGCCAACGTCCTGACTTTC
j_gene: TRBJ1-2; d_gene: -; v_gene: TRBV7-2; abundance: -; CDR3aa: CASSLGGQSYGYTF; CDR3nt: TGTGCCAGCAGCTTAGGAGGCCAGAGCTATGGCTACACCTTC
j_gene: TRBJ2-4; d_gene: -; v_gene: TRBV6-6; abundance: -; CDR3aa: CASSPSQGSNIQYF; CDR3nt: TGTGCCAGCAGTCCATCCCAGGGTTCAAACATTCAGTACTTC
j_gene: TRBJ1-4; d_gene: TRBD1; v_gene: TRBV30; abundance: -; CDR3aa: CAWSVTGGGEKLFF; CDR3nt: TGTGCCTGGAGTGTGACAGGGGGCGGTGAAAAACTGTTTTTT
j_gene: TRBJ2-5; d_gene: -; v_gene: TRBV5-1; abundance: once; CDR3aa: CASSLESLPGQETQYF; CDR3nt: TGCGCCAGCAGCTTGGAGTCGCTGCCGGGCCAAGAGACCCAGTACTTC
j_gene: TRBJ2-5; d_gene: TRBD2; v_gene: TRBV29-1; abundance: -; CDR3aa: CSVEVGRGLRYF; CDR3nt: TGCAGCGTTGAAGTGGGGAGGGGTTTGAGGTACTTC
j_gene: TRBJ1-5; d_gene: -; v_gene: TRBV19; abundance: medium-sized; CDR3aa: CASSIDPRGWGQPQHF; CDR3nt: TGTGCCAGTAGTATAGACCCCAGGGGTTGGGGCCAGCCCCAGCATTTT
j_gene: TRBJ1-1; d_gene: -; v_gene: TRBV13; abundance: -; CDR3aa: CASSFTGRNTEAFF; CDR3nt: TGTGCCAGCAGCTTCACAGGGAGGAACACTGAAGCTTTCTTT
j_gene: TRBJ2-4; d_gene: -; v_gene: TRBV28; abundance: -; CDR3aa: CASSFRDIQYF; CDR3nt: TGTGCCAGCAGTTTTCGAGACATTCAGTACTTC
j_gene: TRBJ1-2; d_gene: TRBD1; v_gene: TRBV9; abundance: -; CDR3aa: CASSGQGQGGYTF; CDR3nt: TGTGCCAGCAGCGGACAGGGCCAGGGTGGCTACACCTTC
j_gene: TRBJ1-2; d_gene: -; v_gene: TRBV28; abundance: -; CDR3aa: CASSFGTGNYGYTF; CDR3nt: TGTGCCAGCAGTTTTGGGACCGGCAACTATGGCTACACCTTC
j_gene: TRBJ1-3; d_gene: -; v_gene: TRBV10-3; abundance: -; CDR3aa: CAISDIGNSGNTIYF; CDR3nt: TGTGCCATCAGTGATATCGGCAACTCTGGAAACACCATATATTTT
j_gene: TRBJ1-6; d_gene: TRBD1; v_gene: TRBV25-1; abundance: -; CDR3aa: CASGTVDNSPLHF; CDR3nt: TGTGCCAGTGGGACAGTGGATAATTCACCCCTCCACTTT
j_gene: TRBJ1-1; d_gene: -; v_gene: TRBV6-1; abundance: -; CDR3aa: CASSDFLSRGLEAFF; CDR3nt: TGTGCCAGCAGTGATTTCCTGAGCCGAGGGCTTGAAGCTTTCTTT
j_gene: TRBJ1-1; d_gene: -; v_gene: TRBV18; abundance: -; CDR3aa: CASSANHRDTEAFF; CDR3nt: TGTGCCAGCTCAGCCAACCACAGGGACACTGAAGCTTTCTTT
j_gene: TRBJ2-7; d_gene: TRBD1; v_gene: TRBV6-5; abundance: -; CDR3aa: CASSYSRTGDEQYF; CDR3nt: TGTGCCAGCAGTTACTCGAGGACAGGGGACGAGCAGTACTTC
j_gene: TRBJ1-2; d_gene: -; v_gene: TRBV9; abundance: -; CDR3aa: CASSVEVRGSGGYTF; CDR3nt: TGTGCCAGCAGCGTAGAGGTTCGAGGGTCTGGCGGCTACACCTTC
j_gene: TRBJ1-6; d_gene: -; v_gene: TRBV10-3; abundance: few; CDR3aa: CAISEPGNLESPLHF; CDR3nt: TGTGCCATCAGTGAGCCGGGGAATTTAGAATCACCCCTCCACTTT
j_gene: TRBJ2-5; d_gene: -; v_gene: TRBV7-8; abundance: -; CDR3aa: CASSAGLGETQYF; CDR3nt: TGTGCCAGCAGCGCAGGATTGGGGGAGACCCAGTACTTC
j_gene: TRBJ2-1; d_gene: -; v_gene: TRBV12-5; abundance: -; CDR3aa: CASGVTESPYNEQFF; CDR3nt: TGTGCTAGTGGTGTGACCGAAAGCCCCTACAATGAGCAGTTCTTC
j_gene: TRBJ1-2; d_gene: TRBD1; v_gene: TRBV7-8; abundance: few; CDR3aa: CASSLALGQGAGGYTF; CDR3nt: TGTGCCAGCAGCTTAGCGCTAGGACAGGGGGCAGGAGGCTACACCTTC
j_gene: TRBJ1-1; d_gene: TRBD1; v_gene: TRBV9; abundance: -; CDR3aa: CASSARQGSDTEAFF; CDR3nt: TGTGCCAGCAGCGCCCGACAGGGGTCGGACACTGAAGCTTTCTTT
j_gene: TRBJ2-7; d_gene: -; v_gene: TRBV5-6; abundance: -; CDR3aa: CASSLGGLKEQYF; CDR3nt: TGTGCCAGCAGCTTGGGGGGGCTGAAAGAGCAGTACTTC
j_gene: TRBJ2-2; d_gene: -; v_gene: TRBV29-1; abundance: -; CDR3aa: CSARETGSTGELFF; CDR3nt: TGCAGCGCCCGGGAGACAGGGAGCACCGGGGAGCTGTTTTTT
j_gene: TRBJ2-7; d_gene: -; v_gene: TRBV9; abundance: -; CDR3aa: CASSVGTAGSPAYEQYF; CDR3nt: TGTGCCAGCAGCGTCGGGACCGCCGGGAGTCCCGCCTACGAGCAGTACTTC
j_gene: TRBJ2-7; d_gene: -; v_gene: TRBV28; abundance: -; CDR3aa: CASRAGTRPYEQYF; CDR3nt: TGTGCCAGCAGGGCCGGGACACGTCCCTACGAGCAGTACTTC
j_gene: TRBJ1-1; d_gene: TRBD1; v_gene: TRBV28; abundance: -; CDR3aa: CASSKTGGSNTEAFF; CDR3nt: TGTGCCAGCAGTAAGACAGGGGGCTCTAACACTGAAGCTTTCTTT
j_gene: TRBJ1-2; d_gene: TRBD1; v_gene: TRBV5-8; abundance: -; CDR3aa: CASIKTGQGSANYGYTF; CDR3nt: TGTGCCAGCATCAAGACGGGACAGGGGAGTGCAAACTATGGCTACACCTTC
j_gene: TRBJ1-5; d_gene: TRBD1; v_gene: TRBV28; abundance: -; CDR3aa: CASRGGTAFNQPQHF; CDR3nt: TGTGCCAGCAGAGGCGGGACAGCCTTCAATCAGCCCCAGCATTTT
j_gene: TRBJ1-5; d_gene: -; v_gene: TRBV19; abundance: -; CDR3aa: CASSINNSNQPQHF; CDR3nt: TGTGCCAGTAGTATTAATAATAGCAATCAGCCCCAGCATTTT
j_gene: TRBJ1-1; d_gene: -; v_gene: TRBV7-9; abundance: few; CDR3aa: CASSPSTGRGTEAFF; CDR3nt: TGTGCCAGCAGCCCCAGCACAGGGCGCGGGACTGAAGCTTTCTTT
j_gene: TRBJ2-7; d_gene: TRBD1; v_gene: TRBV15; abundance: medium-sized; CDR3aa: CATSTSDRVSEQYF; CDR3nt: TGTGCCACCAGCACCTCGGACAGGGTTAGCGAGCAGTACTTC
j_gene: TRBJ2-7; d_gene: -; v_gene: TRBV25-1; abundance: once; CDR3aa: CASSESGRTSEQYF; CDR3nt: TGTGCCAGCAGTGAATCGGGACGGACCTCCGAGCAGTACTTC
j_gene: TRBJ2-1; d_gene: TRBD2; v_gene: TRBV6-4; abundance: -; CDR3aa: CASSDSPLAGYNEQFF; CDR3nt: TGTGCCAGCAGTGACTCCCCGCTAGCGGGTTACAATGAGCAGTTCTTC
j_gene: TRBJ1-2; d_gene: -; v_gene: TRBV10-3; abundance: -; CDR3aa: CAIGTTEPLNYGYTF; CDR3nt: TGTGCCATCGGAACAACAGAGCCCCTTAACTATGGCTACACCTTC
j_gene: TRBJ1-2; d_gene: -; v_gene: TRBV5-1; abundance: few; CDR3aa: CASSLEGDDYGYTF; CDR3nt: TGCGCCAGCAGCTTAGAGGGGGACGACTATGGCTACACCTTC
j_gene: TRBJ1-3; d_gene: -; v_gene: TRBV6-5; abundance: -; CDR3aa: CASSYGAQSSGNTIYF; CDR3nt: TGTGCCAGCAGTTACGGCGCTCAGAGCTCTGGAAACACCATATATTTT